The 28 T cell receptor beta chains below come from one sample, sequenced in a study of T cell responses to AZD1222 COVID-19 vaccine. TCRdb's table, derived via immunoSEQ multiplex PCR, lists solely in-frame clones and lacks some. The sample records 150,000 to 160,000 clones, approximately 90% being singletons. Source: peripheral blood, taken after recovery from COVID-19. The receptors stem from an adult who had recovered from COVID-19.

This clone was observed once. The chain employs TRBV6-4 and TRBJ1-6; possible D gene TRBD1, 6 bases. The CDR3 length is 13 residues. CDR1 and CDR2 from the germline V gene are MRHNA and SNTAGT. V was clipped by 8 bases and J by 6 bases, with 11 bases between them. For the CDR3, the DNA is TGTGCCAGCTCCACAGGGAGTAATTCACCCCTCCACTTT. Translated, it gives CASSTGSNSPLHF.

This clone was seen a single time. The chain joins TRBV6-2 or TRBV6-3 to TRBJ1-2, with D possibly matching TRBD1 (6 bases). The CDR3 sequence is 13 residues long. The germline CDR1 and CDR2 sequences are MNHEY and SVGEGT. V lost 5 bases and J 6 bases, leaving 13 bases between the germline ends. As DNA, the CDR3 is TGTGCCAGCAGTCGTACAGGGTTTGATGGCTACACCTTC. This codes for CASSRTGFDGYTF.

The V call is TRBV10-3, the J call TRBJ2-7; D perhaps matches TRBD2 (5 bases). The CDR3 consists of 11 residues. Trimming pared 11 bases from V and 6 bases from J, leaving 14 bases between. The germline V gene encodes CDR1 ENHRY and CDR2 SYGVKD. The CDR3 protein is CAAARGIEQYF. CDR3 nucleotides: TGTGCCGCCGCCCGGGGAATCGAGCAGTACTTC.

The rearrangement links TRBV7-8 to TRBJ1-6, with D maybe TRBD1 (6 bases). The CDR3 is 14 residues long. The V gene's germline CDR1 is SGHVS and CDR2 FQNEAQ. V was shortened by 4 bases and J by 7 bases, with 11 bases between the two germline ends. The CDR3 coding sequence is TGTGCCAGCAGCTACGTCACAGGGAATTCACCCCTCCACTTT. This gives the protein CASSYVTGNSPLHF. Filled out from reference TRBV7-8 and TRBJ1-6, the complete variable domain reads GAGVSQSPRYKVAKRGQDVALRCDPISGHVSLFWYQQALGQGPEFLTYFQNEAQLDKSGLPSDRFFAERPEGSVSTLKIQRTQQEDSAVYLCASSYVTGNSPLHFGNGTRLTVT.

CDR3 loop: CASSSQGYGANVLTF. The CDR3 DNA reads TGTGCCAGTAGCTCACAGGGTTATGGGGCCAACGTCCTGACTTTC. The rearrangement uses TRBV19 and TRBJ2-6, with D tentatively TRBD1 (6 bases). Germline CDR1 is LNHDA and CDR2 is SQIVND (reference sequence). The CDR3 is made up of 15 amino acids. The germline V and J ends were trimmed by 6 bases and 3 bases, with 12 bases remaining between them.

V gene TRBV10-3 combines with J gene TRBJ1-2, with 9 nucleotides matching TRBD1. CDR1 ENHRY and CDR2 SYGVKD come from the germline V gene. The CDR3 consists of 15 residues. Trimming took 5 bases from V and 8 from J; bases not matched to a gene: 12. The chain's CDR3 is CAISSDTGGRRGYTF. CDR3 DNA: TGTGCCATCAGTAGTGACACAGGGGGCAGGAGGGGCTACACCTTC.

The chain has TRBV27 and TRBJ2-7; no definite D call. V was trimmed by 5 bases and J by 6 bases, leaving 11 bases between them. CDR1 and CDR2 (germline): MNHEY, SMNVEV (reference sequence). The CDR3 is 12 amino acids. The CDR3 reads CASSKRPGEQYF. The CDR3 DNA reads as TGTGCCAGCAGTAAAAGACCAGGCGAGCAGTACTTC.

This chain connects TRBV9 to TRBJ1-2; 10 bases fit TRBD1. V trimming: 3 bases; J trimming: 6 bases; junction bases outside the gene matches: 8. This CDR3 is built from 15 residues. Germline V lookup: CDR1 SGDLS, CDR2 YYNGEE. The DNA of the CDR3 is TGTGCCAGCAGCGGTCTCGGGGACAGGGGAAATGGCTACACCTTC. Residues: CASSGLGDRGNGYTF.

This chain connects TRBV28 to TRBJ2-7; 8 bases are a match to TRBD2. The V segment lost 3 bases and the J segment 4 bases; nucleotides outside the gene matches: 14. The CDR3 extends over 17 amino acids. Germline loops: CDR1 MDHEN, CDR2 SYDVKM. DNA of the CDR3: TGTGCCAGCAGTTTGGCCCTCTTGAGCGGGAGTGGGTACGAGCAGTACTTC. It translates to CASSLALLSGSGYEQYF.

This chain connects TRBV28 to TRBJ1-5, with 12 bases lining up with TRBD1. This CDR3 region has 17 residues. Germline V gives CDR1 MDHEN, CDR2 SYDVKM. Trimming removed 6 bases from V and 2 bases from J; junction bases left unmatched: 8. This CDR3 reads CASRSGTGGPGNQPQHF. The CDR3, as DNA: TGTGCCAGCAGATCCGGGACAGGGGGCCCAGGCAATCAGCCCCAGCATTTT.

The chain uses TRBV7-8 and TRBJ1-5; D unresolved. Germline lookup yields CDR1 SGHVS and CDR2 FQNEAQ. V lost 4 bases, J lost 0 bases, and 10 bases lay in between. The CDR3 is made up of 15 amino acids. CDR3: CASSSTEHSNQPQHF. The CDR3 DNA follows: TGTGCCAGCAGCTCAACAGAGCATAGCAATCAGCCCCAGCATTTT.

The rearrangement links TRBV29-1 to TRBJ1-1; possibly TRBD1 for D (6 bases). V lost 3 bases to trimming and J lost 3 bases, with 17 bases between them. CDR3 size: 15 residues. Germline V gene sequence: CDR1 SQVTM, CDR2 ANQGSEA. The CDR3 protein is CSVDLWGTSDTEAFF. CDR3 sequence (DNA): TGCAGCGTTGATTTATGGGGGACATCGGACACTGAAGCTTTCTTT.

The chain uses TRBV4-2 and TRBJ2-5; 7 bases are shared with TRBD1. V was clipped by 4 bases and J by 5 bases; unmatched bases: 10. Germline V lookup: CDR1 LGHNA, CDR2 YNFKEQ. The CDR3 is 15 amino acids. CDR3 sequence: CASSPRTAQGETQYF. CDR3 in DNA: TGTGCCAGCAGCCCCAGGACTGCACAGGGGGAGACCCAGTACTTC.

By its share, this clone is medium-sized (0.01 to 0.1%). CDR3 bases: TGTGCCAGCAGCCACGGACAGGACTATGGCTACACCTTC. Its translation: CASSHGQDYGYTF. V usage is TRBV27 and J usage is TRBJ1-2; 7 nucleotides match TRBD1. Per the germline V gene, CDR1 is MNHEY and CDR2 is SMNVEV (reference sequence). V lost 6 bases, J lost 3 bases, and 4 bases stayed unmatched. The CDR3 sequence is 13 residues long.

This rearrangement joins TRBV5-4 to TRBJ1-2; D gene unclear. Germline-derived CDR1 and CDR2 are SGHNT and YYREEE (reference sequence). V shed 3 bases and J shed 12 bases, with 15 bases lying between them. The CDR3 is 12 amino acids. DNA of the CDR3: TGTGCCAGCAGCTCCGGACCTCAACCAGACACCTTC. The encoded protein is CASSSGPQPDTF.

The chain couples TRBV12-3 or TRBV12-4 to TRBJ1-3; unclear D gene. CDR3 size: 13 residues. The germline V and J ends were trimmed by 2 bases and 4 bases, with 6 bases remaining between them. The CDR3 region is CASSLSQGNTIYF. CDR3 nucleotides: TGTGCCAGCAGTTTAAGTCAGGGAAACACCATATATTTT.

CDR3 sequence reads: CASMIPLGRGDSNTEAFF. The DNA of the CDR3 is TGTGCCAGCATGATACCCCTTGGAAGGGGGGACTCCAACACTGAAGCTTTCTTT. The V call is TRBV28, the J call TRBJ1-1, with D tentatively TRBD1 (6 bases). V was trimmed by 7 bases and J by 2 bases, leaving 26 bases between them. Per germline, CDR1 MDHEN and CDR2 SYDVKM. The length of the CDR3 is 18 residues. The variable domain in full, with the rest retrieved from reference TRBV28 and TRBJ1-1, is DVKVTQSSRYLVKRTGEKVFLECVQDMDHENMFWYRQDPGLGLRLIYFSYDVKMKEKGDIPEGYSVSREKKERFSLILESASTNQTSMYLCASMIPLGRGDSNTEAFFGQGTRLTVV.

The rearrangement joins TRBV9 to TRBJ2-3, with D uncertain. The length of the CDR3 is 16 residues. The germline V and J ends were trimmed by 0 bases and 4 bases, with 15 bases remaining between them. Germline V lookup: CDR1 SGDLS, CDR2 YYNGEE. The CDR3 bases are TGTGCCAGCAGCGTAGGAGTAGGCCCTATCCCAGATACGCAGTATTTT. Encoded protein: CASSVGVGPIPDTQYF.

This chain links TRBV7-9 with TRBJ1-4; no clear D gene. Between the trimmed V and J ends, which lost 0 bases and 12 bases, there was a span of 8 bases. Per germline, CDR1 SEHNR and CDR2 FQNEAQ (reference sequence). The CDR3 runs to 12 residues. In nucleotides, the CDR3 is TGTGCCAGCAGCTTAGCGTGGGAAGAACTGTTTTTT. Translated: CASSLAWEELFF.

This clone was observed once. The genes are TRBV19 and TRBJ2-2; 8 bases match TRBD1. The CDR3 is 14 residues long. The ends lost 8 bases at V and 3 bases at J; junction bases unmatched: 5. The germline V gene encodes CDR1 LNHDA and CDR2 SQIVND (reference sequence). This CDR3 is CASRDRGDTGELFF. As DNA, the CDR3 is TGTGCCAGTCGAGACAGGGGTGACACCGGGGAGCTGTTTTTT.

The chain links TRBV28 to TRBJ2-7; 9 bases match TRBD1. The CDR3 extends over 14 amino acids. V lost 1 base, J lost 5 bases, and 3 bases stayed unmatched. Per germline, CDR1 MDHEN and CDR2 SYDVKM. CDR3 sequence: CASSLSGQGDEQYF. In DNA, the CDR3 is TGTGCCAGCAGTTTATCGGGACAGGGAGACGAGCAGTACTTC. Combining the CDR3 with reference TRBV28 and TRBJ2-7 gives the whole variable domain DVKVTQSSRYLVKRTGEKVFLECVQDMDHENMFWYRQDPGLGLRLIYFSYDVKMKEKGDIPEGYSVSREKKERFSLILESASTNQTSMYLCASSLSGQGDEQYFGPGTRLTVT.

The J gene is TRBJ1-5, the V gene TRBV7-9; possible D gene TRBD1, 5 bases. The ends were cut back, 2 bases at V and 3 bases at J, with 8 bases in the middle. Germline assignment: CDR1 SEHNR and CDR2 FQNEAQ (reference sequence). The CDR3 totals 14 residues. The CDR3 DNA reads TGTGCCAGCAGCTTACCAGGGCTCAATCAGCCCCAGCATTTT. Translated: CASSLPGLNQPQHF.

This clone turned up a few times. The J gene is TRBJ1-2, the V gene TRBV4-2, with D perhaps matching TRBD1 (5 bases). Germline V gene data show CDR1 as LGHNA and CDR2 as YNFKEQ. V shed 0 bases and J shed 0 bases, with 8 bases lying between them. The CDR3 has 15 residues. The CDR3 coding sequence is TGTGCCAGCAGCCAAGAACCGGGGGCTAACTATGGCTACACCTTC. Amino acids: CASSQEPGANYGYTF.

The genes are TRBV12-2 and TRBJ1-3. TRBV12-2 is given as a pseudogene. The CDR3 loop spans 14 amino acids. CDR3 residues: CASRLAGIGNTIYF. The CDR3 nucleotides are TGTGCAAGTCGCTTAGCCGGTATTGGAAACACCATATATTTT.

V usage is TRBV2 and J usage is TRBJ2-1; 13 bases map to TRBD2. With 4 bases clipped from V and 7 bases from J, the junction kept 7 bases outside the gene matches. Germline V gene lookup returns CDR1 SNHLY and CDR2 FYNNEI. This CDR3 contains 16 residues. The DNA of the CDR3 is TGTGCCAGCAGTGGGGGGACTAGCGGGAAGGTTAATGAGCAGTTCTTC. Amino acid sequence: CASSGGTSGKVNEQFF. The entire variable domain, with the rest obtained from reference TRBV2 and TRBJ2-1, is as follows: EPEVTQTPSHQVTQMGQEVILRCVPISNHLYFYWYRQILGQKVEFLVSFYNNEISEKSEIFDDQFSVERPDGSNFTLKIRSTKLEDSAMYFCASSGGTSGKVNEQFFGPGTRLTVL.

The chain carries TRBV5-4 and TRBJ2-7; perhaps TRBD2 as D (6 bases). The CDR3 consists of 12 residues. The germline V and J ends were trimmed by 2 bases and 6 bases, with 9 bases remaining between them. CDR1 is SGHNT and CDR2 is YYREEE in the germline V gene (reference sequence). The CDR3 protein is CASSFPGGEQYF. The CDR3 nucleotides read TGTGCCAGCAGCTTCCCCGGGGGCGAGCAGTACTTC.

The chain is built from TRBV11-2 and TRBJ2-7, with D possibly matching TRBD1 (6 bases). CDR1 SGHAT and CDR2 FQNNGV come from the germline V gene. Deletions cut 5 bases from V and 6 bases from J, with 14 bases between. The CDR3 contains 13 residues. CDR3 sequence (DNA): TGTGCCAGCAGCCACCCTACAGGGCCCGAGCAGTACTTC. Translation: CASSHPTGPEQYF.

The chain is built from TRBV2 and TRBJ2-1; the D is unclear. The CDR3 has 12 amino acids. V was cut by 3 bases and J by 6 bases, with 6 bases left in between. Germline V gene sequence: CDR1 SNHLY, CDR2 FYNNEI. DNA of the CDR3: TGTGCCAGCAGTGAGGGATTCAATGAGCAGTTCTTC. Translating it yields CASSEGFNEQFF.